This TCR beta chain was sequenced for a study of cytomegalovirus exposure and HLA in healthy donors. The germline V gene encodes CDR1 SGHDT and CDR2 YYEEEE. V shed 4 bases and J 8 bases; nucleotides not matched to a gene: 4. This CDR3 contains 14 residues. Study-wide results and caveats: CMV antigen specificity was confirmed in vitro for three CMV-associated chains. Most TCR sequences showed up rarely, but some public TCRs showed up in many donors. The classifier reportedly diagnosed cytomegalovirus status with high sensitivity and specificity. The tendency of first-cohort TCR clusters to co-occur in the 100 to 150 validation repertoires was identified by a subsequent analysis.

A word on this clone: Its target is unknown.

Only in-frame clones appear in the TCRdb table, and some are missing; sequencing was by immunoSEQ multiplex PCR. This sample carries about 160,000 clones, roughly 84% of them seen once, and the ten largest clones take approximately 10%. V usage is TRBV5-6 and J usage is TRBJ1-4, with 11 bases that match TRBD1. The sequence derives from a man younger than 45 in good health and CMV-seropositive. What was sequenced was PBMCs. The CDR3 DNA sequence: TGTGCCAGCAGCGCCGGGACAGGGGGAGAAAAACTGTTTTTT. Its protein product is CASSAGTGGEKLFF. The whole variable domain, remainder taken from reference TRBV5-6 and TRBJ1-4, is DAGVTQSPTHLIKTRGQQVTLRCSPKSGHDTVSWYQQALGQGPQFIFQYYEEEERQRGNFPDRFSGHQFPNYSSELNVNALLLGDSALYLCASSAGTGGEKLFFGSGTQLSVL.